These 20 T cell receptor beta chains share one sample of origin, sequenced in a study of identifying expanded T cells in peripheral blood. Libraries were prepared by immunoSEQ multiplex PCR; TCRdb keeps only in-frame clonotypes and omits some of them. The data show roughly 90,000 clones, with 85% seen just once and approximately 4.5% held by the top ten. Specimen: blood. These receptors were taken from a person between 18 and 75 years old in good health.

The CDR3 DNA reads as TGTGCCAGCAGCTATGGGGCCCTCGGCACCTTC. Translating gives CASSYGALGTF. The chain joins TRBV5-4 to TRBJ1-2; possibly TRBD1 for D (5 bases). Trimming cost V 3 bases and J 13 bases, with 13 bases left between them. This CDR3 region has 11 residues. Germline V CDR1 and CDR2: SGHNT, YYREEE (reference sequence).

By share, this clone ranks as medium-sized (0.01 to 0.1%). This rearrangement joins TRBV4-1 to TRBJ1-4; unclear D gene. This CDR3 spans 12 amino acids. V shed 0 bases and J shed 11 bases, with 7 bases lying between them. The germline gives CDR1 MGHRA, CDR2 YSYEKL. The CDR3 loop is CASSQDLRKLFF. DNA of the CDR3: TGCGCCAGCAGCCAAGATTTAAGGAAACTGTTTTTT.

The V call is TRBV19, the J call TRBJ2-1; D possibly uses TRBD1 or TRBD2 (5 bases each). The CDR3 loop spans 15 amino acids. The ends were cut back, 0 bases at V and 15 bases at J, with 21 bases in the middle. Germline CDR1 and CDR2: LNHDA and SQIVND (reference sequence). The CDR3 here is CASSIEISGTSRPFF. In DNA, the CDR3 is TGTGCCAGTAGTATAGAGATTTCAGGGACCTCCCGCCCGTTCTTC.

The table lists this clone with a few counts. CDR3 coding DNA: TGTGCCAGCGGCATCCCCCCGGCAGACACCATATATTTT. Protein: CASGIPPADTIYF. The chain links TRBV5-6 to TRBJ1-3, with unresolved D. The germline V gene has CDR1 SGHDT and CDR2 YYEEEE. Trimming pared 7 bases from V and 8 bases from J, leaving 16 bases between. This CDR3 comprises 13 residues.

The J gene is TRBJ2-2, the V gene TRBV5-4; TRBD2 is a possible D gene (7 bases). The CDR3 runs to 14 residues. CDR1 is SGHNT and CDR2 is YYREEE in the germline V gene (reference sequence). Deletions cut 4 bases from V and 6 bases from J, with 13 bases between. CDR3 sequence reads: CASSRGGAPGELFF. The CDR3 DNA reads TGTGCCAGCAGCCGTGGGGGGGCGCCCGGGGAGCTGTTTTTT.

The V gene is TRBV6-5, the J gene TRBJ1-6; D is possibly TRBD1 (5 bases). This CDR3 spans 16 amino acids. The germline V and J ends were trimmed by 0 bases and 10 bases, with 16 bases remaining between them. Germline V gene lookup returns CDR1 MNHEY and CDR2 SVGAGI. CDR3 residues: CASSYSSGAAGSPLHF. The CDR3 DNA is TGTGCCAGCAGTTACTCGAGCGGGGCAGCAGGCTCACCCCTCCACTTT.

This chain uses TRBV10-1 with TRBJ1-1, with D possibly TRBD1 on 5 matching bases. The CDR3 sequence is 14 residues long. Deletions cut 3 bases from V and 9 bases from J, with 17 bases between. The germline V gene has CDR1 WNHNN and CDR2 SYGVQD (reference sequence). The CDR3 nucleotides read TGCGCCAGCAGTGATGCAGGGACCGCTGGAAAAGCTTTCTTT. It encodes CASSDAGTAGKAFF.

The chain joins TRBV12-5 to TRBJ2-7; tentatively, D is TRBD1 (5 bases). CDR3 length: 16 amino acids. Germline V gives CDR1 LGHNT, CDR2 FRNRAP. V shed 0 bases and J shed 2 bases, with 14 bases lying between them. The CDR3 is CASGLVGKGLPYEQYF. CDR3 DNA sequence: TGTGCTAGTGGTTTGGTAGGTAAGGGGCTTCCCTACGAGCAGTACTTC.

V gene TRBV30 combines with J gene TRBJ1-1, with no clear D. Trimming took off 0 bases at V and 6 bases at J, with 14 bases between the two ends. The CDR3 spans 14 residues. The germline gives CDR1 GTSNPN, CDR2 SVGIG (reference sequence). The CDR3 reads CAWSVRGIVAEAFF. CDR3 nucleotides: TGTGCCTGGAGTGTACGGGGAATCGTCGCTGAAGCTTTCTTT.

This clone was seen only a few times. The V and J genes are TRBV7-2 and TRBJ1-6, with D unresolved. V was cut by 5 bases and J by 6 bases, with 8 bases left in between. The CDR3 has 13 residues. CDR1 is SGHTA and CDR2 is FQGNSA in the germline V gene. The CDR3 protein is CASSTTTNSPLHF. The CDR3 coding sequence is TGTGCCAGCAGCACCACTACTAATTCACCCCTCCACTTT.

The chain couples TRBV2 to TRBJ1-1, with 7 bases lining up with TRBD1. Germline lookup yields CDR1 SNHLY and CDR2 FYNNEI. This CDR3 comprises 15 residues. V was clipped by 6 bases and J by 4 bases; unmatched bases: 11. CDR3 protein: CASRGRGKRGTEAFF. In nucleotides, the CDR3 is TGTGCCAGCAGGGGCAGGGGGAAAAGGGGCACTGAAGCTTTCTTT.

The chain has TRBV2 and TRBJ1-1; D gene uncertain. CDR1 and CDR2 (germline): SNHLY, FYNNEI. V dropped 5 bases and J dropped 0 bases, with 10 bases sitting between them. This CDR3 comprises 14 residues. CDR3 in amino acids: CASSRGSMNTEAFF. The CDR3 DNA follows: TGTGCCAGCAGTCGAGGGTCAATGAACACTGAAGCTTTCTTT. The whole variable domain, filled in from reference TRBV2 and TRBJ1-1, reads EPEVTQTPSHQVTQMGQEVILRCVPISNHLYFYWYRQILGQKVEFLVSFYNNEISEKSEIFDDQFSVERPDGSNFTLKIRSTKLEDSAMYFCASSRGSMNTEAFFGQGTRLTVV.

CDR3 nucleotides: TGCGCCAGCAGCCAAGATTGGGAGGGTGAAGATACGCAGTATTTT. It specifies CASSQDWEGEDTQYF. V usage is TRBV4-1 and J usage is TRBJ2-3; 7 bases are a match to TRBD2. The CDR3 runs 15 residues. Per the germline V gene, CDR1 is MGHRA and CDR2 is YSYEKL. Trimming cost V 0 bases and J 5 bases; bases outside gene matches: 5.

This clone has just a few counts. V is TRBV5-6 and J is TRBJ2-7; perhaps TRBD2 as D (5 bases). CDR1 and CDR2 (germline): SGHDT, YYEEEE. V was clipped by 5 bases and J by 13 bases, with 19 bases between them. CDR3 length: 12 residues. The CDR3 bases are TGTGCCAGCAGTACCGGGCCTCGAGCGGCCTACTTC. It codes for CASSTGPRAAYF.

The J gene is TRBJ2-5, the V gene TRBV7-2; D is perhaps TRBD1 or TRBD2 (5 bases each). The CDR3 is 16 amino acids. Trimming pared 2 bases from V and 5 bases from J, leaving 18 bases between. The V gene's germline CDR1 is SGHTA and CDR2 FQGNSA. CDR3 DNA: TGTGCCAGCAGCTTAAAAGCGCTACCTGGGACGGAGACCCAGTACTTC. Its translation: CASSLKALPGTETQYF.

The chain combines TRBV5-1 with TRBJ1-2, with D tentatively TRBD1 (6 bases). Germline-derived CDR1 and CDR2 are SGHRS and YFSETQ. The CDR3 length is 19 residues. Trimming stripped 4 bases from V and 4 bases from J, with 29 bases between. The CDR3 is CASSAKTGSLFRSFYGYTF. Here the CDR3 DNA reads TGCGCCAGCAGCGCTAAGACAGGTTCCCTATTTAGGTCCTTCTATGGCTACACCTTC.

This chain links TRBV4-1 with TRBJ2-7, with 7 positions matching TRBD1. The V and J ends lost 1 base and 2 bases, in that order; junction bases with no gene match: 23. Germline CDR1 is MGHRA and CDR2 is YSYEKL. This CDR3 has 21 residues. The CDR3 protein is CASSQGLADRANPTKTYEQYF. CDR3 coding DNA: TGCGCCAGCAGCCAAGGGCTAGCCGACAGGGCGAACCCCACTAAAACCTACGAGCAGTACTTC.

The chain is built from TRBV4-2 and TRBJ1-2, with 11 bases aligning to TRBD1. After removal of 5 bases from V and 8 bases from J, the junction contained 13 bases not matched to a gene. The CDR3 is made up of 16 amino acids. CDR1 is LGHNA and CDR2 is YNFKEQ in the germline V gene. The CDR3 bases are TGTGCCAGCAGCTTGGGACAGGGGGTGGCTTTAGGCGGCTACACCTTC. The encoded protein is CASSLGQGVALGGYTF.

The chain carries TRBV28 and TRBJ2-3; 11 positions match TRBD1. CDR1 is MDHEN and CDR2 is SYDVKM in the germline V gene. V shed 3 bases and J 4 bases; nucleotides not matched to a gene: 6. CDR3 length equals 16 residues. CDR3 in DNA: TGTGCCAGCAGTTTCCCCGGGACAGGGGGGGCAGATACGCAGTATTTT. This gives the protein CASSFPGTGGADTQYF.

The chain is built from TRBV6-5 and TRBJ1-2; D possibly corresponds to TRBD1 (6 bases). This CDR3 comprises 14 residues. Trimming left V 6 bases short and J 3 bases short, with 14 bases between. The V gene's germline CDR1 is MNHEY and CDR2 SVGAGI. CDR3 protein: CASRGGGSDYGYTF. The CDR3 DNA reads TGTGCCAGCAGGGGAGGGGGGAGTGACTATGGCTACACCTTC.